What follows are 5 T cell receptor beta chains derived from one specimen sequenced in a study of HIV-infected patients and healthy controls. Antiretroviral therapy had run roughly three months, about 14 weeks, before follow-up blood collection. Whole blood was used without fractionation, so all unsorted peripheral T cells were included. About 480 ng RNA was reverse transcribed with alpha and beta constant-region primers. Each of the alpha and beta chains got its own library through chain-specific third strand synthesis with indices. One entry per CDR3 protein results from TCRdb running MiXCR on the 5' RACE reads. The sample consists of roughly 4,000 distinct CDR3 sequences, about 8% of them appearing once. Sequences were derived from blood, sampled during antiretroviral therapy. These receptors came from an adult with HIV infection.

This clonotype rates as medium-sized. This rearrangement joins TRBV5-1 to TRBJ2-1; 8 bases agree with TRBD2. Trimming at V came to 4 bases and at J to 2 bases, leaving 11 bases not matched to a gene. CDR3 length equals 17 residues. CDR1 is SGHRS and CDR2 is YFSETQ in the germline V gene. The CDR3 loop reads CASSAGGAGAPYNEQFF. In DNA form, the CDR3 reads TGCGCCAGCAGCGCGGGAGGAGCGGGGGCCCCCTACAATGAGCAGTTCTTC.

Relative to its sample, this clonotype is medium-sized. The rearrangement joins TRBV6-5 to TRBJ2-7; D gene unclear. Germline-derived CDR1 and CDR2 are MNHEY and SVGAGI. This CDR3 spans 11 amino acids. V shed 8 bases and J shed 4 bases, with 9 bases lying between them. The CDR3 loop reads CASGSHYEQYF. CDR3 bases: TGTGCCAGCGGGTCCCATTACGAGCAGTACTTC.

By share, this clonotype ranks as medium-sized. The V and J genes are TRBV24-1 and TRBJ2-6; TRBD1 matches 8 bases. V was clipped by 7 bases and J by 1 base; unmatched bases: 26. CDR3 length: 23 residues. Germline V gene data show CDR1 as KGHDR and CDR2 as SFDVKD. The CDR3 bases are TGTGCCACCAGGACCCAGATCCGGACAGGGAAGTTGAGAGAGGTGTCTGGGGCCAACGTCCTGACTTTC. It yields the protein CATRTQIRTGKLREVSGANVLTF.

This clonotype is medium-sized within its sample. The rearrangement links TRBV2 to TRBJ2-3; 9 nucleotides agree with TRBD2. Trimming removed 4 bases from V and 4 bases from J; junction bases left unmatched: 6. From germline, CDR1 is SNHLY and CDR2 FYNNEI. The CDR3 is made up of 15 amino acids. CDR3 amino acids: CASSGERGASDTQYF. CDR3 sequence (DNA): TGTGCCAGCAGTGGTGAGCGGGGGGCCTCAGATACGCAGTATTTT.

This clonotype is labeled as medium-sized (0.01 to 0.1%). The chain carries TRBV12-3 or TRBV12-4 and TRBJ2-4; TRBD2 might be the D (6 bases). The V end lost 4 bases, the J end lost 0 bases, and 7 bases lay between the germline ends. The CDR3 contains 14 residues. The CDR3 here is CASSSGLAKNIQYF. The CDR3, as DNA: TGTGCCAGCAGTTCGGGACTAGCCAAAAACATTCAGTACTTC.